One sample yielded the 8 T cell receptor beta chains listed below, sequenced in a study of response to subunit inactivated influenza vaccine. TCRdb itself ran the RT-PCR reads through MiXCR, one entry per CDR3 protein. Of hundreds of thousands of distinct CDR3 sequences in the sample, less than 20% are singletons; the top ten hold around a tenth. The source material was PBMCs from blood, sampled about 12 days after vaccination. Receptors were obtained from a man aged 45 to 65 who received an inactivated influenza vaccine.

The V and J genes are TRBV18 and TRBJ1-6; the match to TRBD1 covers 10 bases. V gave up 6 bases and J gave up 7 bases; unmatched junction bases: 9. Germline values: CDR1 KGHSH, CDR2 LQKENI. The CDR3 consists of 16 residues. The CDR3 sequence is CASSLTGQGSNSPLHF. In DNA, the CDR3 is TGTGCCAGCTCGCTAACGGGACAGGGGTCAAATTCACCCCTCCACTTT.

The rearrangement joins TRBV3-1 to TRBJ2-7, with 8 positions matching TRBD2. V dropped 1 base and J dropped 2; count of bases not matched to a gene: 7. CDR1 is LGHDT, CDR2 YNNKEL, per germline (reference sequence). CDR3 length: 16 amino acids. CDR3 bases: TGTGCCAGCAGCCAAGGTACGGGGGGGGACCCCTACGAGCAGTACTTC. Its protein product is CASSQGTGGDPYEQYF.

This clonotype was observed at least ten times. This chain joins TRBV10-3 and TRBJ1-2; 9 bases line up with TRBD1. Germline lookup yields CDR1 ENHRY and CDR2 SYGVKD. This CDR3 is 14 amino acids long. With V trimmed by 2 bases and J by 6 bases, 4 bases remained unmatched. The CDR3 DNA is TGTGCCATCAGTGAGACAGGGGGCATCGATGGCTACACCTTC. Residues: CAISETGGIDGYTF.

This clonotype occurred a few times. The gene calls are TRBV6-2 or TRBV6-3 and TRBJ2-6; no clear D. Per germline, CDR1 MNHEY and CDR2 SVGEGT. The CDR3 length is 11 residues. V lost 10 bases and J lost 8, with 9 bases in between. The CDR3 region is CATLRTNVLTF. Written as DNA, the CDR3 is TGTGCCACGCTCAGGACCAACGTCCTGACTTTC.

The sample holds a few counts of this clonotype. DNA for the CDR3: TGTGCCACCAGCAGTGACAGGACAGGGGACTCCTACGAGCAGTACTTC. Residues: CATSSDRTGDSYEQYF. The chain recombines TRBV15 with TRBJ2-7; 9 bases are a match to TRBD1. CDR3 length equals 16 residues. CDR1 LNHNV and CDR2 YYDKDF come from the germline V gene (reference sequence). V trimming: 3 bases; J trimming: 0 bases; junction bases outside the gene matches: 6.

The J gene is TRBJ2-3, the V gene TRBV29-1, with TRBD2 matching 9 bases. The CDR3 spans 15 residues. Looked up from germline, CDR1 is SQVTM and CDR2 is ANQGSEA. V was clipped by 6 bases and J by 2 bases; unmatched bases: 9. In DNA, the CDR3 is TGCAGCGTCGGGATAGCGGGAGTAGCCACAGATACGCAGTATTTT. It specifies CSVGIAGVATDTQYF.

In its sample, this clonotype was seen a few times. The chain couples TRBV29-1 to TRBJ1-4; 7 bases agree with TRBD1. Looked up from germline, CDR1 is SQVTM and CDR2 is ANQGSEA. The CDR3 has 16 amino acids. The trim removed 2 bases at V and 6 bases at J, leaving 12 bases unmatched. This CDR3 is CSVEWWSGGEDEKLFF. CDR3 sequence (DNA): TGCAGCGTTGAATGGTGGTCAGGGGGGGAGGATGAAAAACTGTTTTTT. Based on the CDR3 plus reference TRBV29-1 and TRBJ1-4, the full variable domain is SAVISQKPSRDICQRGTSLTIQCQVDSQVTMMFWYRQQPGQSLTLIATANQGSEATYESGFVIDKFPISRPNLTFSTLTVSNMSPEDSSIYLCSVEWWSGGEDEKLFFGSGTQLSVL.

Comments on this clonotype: One junction end does not reproduce the germline sequence, and a read error may be involved. The chain recombines TRBV19 with TRBJ2-7; unclear D gene. Germline V CDR1 and CDR2: LNHDA, SQIVND (reference sequence). The CDR3 length is 13 residues. For the CDR3, the DNA is TGTGCCGGTAGTGGCACGTATGGTTTCCAGCAGTACTTC. It yields the protein CAGSGTYGFQQYF.